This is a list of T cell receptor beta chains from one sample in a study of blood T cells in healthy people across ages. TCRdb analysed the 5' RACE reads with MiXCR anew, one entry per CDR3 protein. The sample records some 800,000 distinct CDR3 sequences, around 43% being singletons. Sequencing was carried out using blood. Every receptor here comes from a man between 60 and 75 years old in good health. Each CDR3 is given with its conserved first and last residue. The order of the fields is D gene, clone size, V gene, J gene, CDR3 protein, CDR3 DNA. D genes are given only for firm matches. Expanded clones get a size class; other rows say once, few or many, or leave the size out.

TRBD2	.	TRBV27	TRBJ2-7	CASSPRASGGVYEQYF	TGTGCCAGCAGTCCTAGAGCTAGCGGGGGGGTCTACGAGCAGTACTTC
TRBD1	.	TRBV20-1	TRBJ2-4	CSAQATGASSGEQYF	TGCAGTGCTCAGGCGACAGGGGCCTCATCGGGAGAGCAGTACTTC
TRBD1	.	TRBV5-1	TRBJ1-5	CASSLGPRTGGTNQPQHF	TGCGCCAGCAGCTTGGGCCCCCGGACAGGGGGCACCAATCAGCCCCAGCATTTT
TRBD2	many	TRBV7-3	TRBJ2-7	CASSPTSGSYEQYF	TGTGCCAGCAGCCCGACTAGCGGGAGTTACGAGCAGTACTTC
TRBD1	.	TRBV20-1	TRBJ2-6	CSARKTGVHSGANVLTF	TGCAGTGCTAGGAAGACAGGGGTACACTCTGGGGCCAACGTCCTGACTTTC
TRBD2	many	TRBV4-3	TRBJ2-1	CASSLGTRQTEQFF	TGCGCCAGCAGCCTGGGGACTAGACAAACAGAGCAGTTCTTC
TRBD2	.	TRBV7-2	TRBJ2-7	CASSQLAGGIYEQYF	TGTGCCAGCAGCCAACTAGCGGGGGGGATCTACGAGCAGTACTTC
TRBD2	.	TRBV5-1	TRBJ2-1	CASSSAGTNYNEQFF	TGCGCCAGCAGCTCAGCCGGGACTAACTACAATGAGCAGTTCTTC
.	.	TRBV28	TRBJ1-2	CASSLALSWEGYTF	TGTGCCAGCAGTTTAGCACTTTCGTGGGAAGGCTACACCTTC
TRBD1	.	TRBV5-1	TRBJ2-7	CASSTGTAPYEQYF	TGCGCCAGCAGCACCGGGACAGCCCCCTACGAGCAGTACTTC
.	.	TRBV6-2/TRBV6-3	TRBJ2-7	CAISSTSERPGEQYF	TGTGCCATCAGCTCCACTTCGGAGAGGCCGGGCGAGCAGTACTTC
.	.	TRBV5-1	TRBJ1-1	CASSRERSTEAFF	TGCGCCAGCAGCCGGGAGCGGAGCACTGAAGCTTTCTTT
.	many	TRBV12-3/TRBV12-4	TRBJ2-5	CASTTTVGETQYF	TGTGCCAGCACAACGACAGTGGGGGAGACCCAGTACTTC
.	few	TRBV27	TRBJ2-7	CASSLRGFHTYEQYF	TGTGCCAGCAGTCTAAGGGGCTTCCACACCTACGAGCAGTACTTC
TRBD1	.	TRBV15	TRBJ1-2	CATSRDMDRGYGYTF	TGTGCCACCAGCAGAGATATGGACAGGGGCTATGGCTACACCTTC
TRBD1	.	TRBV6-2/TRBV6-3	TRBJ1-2	CASSGPGDSGYGYTF	TGTGCCAGCAGTGGCCCCGGGGACAGTGGCTATGGCTACACCTTC
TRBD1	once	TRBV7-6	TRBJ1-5	CANNRGPNQPQHF	TGTGCCAATAACAGGGGCCCCAATCAGCCCCAGCATTTT
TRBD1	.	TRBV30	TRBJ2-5	CAWSSRRTGTQETQYF	TGTGCCTGGAGTTCTCGCCGGACAGGGACCCAAGAGACCCAGTACTTC
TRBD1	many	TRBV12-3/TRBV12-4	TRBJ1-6	CASSFDRVHNSPLHF	TGTGCCAGCAGTTTCGACAGGGTGCATAATTCACCCCTCCACTTT
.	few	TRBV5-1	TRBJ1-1	CASARGVNTEAFF	TGCGCCAGCGCCCGGGGGGTAAACACTGAAGCTTTCTTT
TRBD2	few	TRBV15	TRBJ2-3	CATSRDSGGLKQYF	TGTGCCACCAGCAGAGATTCGGGGGGACTGAAGCAGTATTTT
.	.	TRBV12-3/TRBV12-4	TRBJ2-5	CASLGERVGHLSNEQYF	TGTGCCAGCCTCGGAGAAAGGGTAGGGCACTTATCCAATGAGCAGTACTTC
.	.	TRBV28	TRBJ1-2	CASWGDDGYTF	TGTGCCAGCTGGGGGGACGATGGCTACACCTTC
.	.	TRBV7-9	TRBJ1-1	CASIPAAGRNTEAFF	TGTGCCAGCATCCCGGCGGCAGGGAGGAACACTGAAGCTTTCTTT
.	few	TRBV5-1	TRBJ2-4	CASSSTQGGDIQYF	TGCGCCAGCAGCTCGACTCAGGGGGGGGACATTCAGTACTTC
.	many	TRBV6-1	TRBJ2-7	CASSEAFFGAYEQYF	TGTGCCAGCAGTGAAGCGTTTTTTGGAGCCTACGAGCAGTACTTC
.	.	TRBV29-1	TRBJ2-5	CSVEVEQDIPQYF	TGCAGCGTTGAAGTGGAACAGGATATCCCCCAGTACTTC
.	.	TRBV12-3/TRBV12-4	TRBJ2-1	CASIPKGRSSYNEQFF	TGTGCCAGCATCCCTAAAGGTCGCAGCTCCTACAATGAGCAGTTCTTC
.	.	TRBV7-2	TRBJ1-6	CASRQDSNSPLHF	TGTGCCAGCAGACAGGATAGTAATTCACCCCTCCACTTT
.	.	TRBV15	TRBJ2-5	CATSIDGSPGNEQYF	TGTGCCACCAGCATCGATGGCAGCCCTGGTAATGAGCAGTACTTC
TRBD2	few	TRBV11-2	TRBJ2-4	CASAGLAGPEQYF	TGTGCCAGCGCTGGGCTAGCGGGGCCAGAGCAGTACTTC
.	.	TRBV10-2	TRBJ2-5	CASRKSRALETQYF	TGCGCCAGCAGGAAGAGTCGGGCGTTGGAGACCCAGTACTTC
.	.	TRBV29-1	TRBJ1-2	CSVDAHGYGYTF	TGCAGCGTTGATGCACACGGCTATGGCTACACCTTC
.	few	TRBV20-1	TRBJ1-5	CSARAGPVNQPQHF	TGCAGTGCTAGAGCCGGGCCCGTCAATCAGCCCCAGCATTTT
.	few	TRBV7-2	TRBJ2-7	CASSLLAAGAPNYEQYF	TGTGCCAGCAGCTTGTTGGCCGCGGGGGCGCCTAACTACGAGCAGTACTTC
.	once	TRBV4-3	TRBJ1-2	CTSSHSGDGYTF	TGCACCAGCAGTCATTCAGGGGACGGCTACACCTTC
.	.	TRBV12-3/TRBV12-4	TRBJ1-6	CASSPGPISPLHF	TGTGCCAGCAGCCCCGGCCCCATTTCACCCCTCCACTTT
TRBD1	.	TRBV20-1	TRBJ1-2	CSAWTGQGYTF	TGCAGTGCCTGGACAGGGCAAGGCTACACCTTC
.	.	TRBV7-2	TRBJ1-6	CASSITVNYNSPLHF	TGTGCCAGCAGCATTACAGTCAACTATAATTCACCCCTCCACTTT
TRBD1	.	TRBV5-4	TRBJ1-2	CASSSGQGRGGYTF	TGTGCCAGCAGTTCAGGACAGGGGAGAGGCGGCTACACCTTC
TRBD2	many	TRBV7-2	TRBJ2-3	CASSLSGGDTDTQYF	TGTGCCAGCAGCCTTAGCGGGGGGGACACAGATACGCAGTATTTT
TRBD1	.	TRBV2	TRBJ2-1	CATDRGAYNEQFF	TGTGCCACCGACAGGGGGGCGTACAATGAGCAGTTCTTC